A single sample gave rise to the 26 T cell receptor beta chains below, sequenced in a study of breast tumors, draining lymph nodes, adjacent tissues (dated by TCRdb to 2016 to 2017). The library was obtained by multiplex PCR. Sequencing was performed on an Illumina HiSeq 2000. TCRdb reprocessing: public reads trimmed at Q25 with fastp, clones called with MiXCR, in-frame beta chains kept. For every CDR3 protein sequence, its rows merge into one entry that carries the most common genes and DNA. The sample table shows approximately 63,000 distinct CDR3 sequences, and approximately 57% are seen once. Of the sample, roughly a fifth is held by the ten largest clones. Sequencing used breast tumor tissue. The source of these receptors is a female donor with breast cancer. Some clones in this sample may be carry-over from other donors' samples.

This clonotype was detected once. The chain employs TRBV7-8 and TRBJ2-1; 14 positions agree with TRBD2. The CDR3 loop spans 15 amino acids. Germline CDR1 SGHVS, CDR2 FQNEAQ. After removal of 3 bases from V and 10 bases from J, the junction contained 5 bases not matched to a gene. CDR3 amino acids: CASSLRLAGGLEQFF. CDR3 in DNA: TGTGCCAGCAGCTTGCGACTAGCGGGAGGGCTAGAGCAGTTCTTC.

Many counts were recorded for this clonotype. V usage is TRBV20-1 and J usage is TRBJ1-6; D call uncertain. Germline CDR1 DFQATT, CDR2 SNEGSKA (reference sequence). Trimming removed 2 bases at V and 5 bases at J, with 10 bases between. The CDR3 sequence is 14 residues long. CDR3 in DNA: TGCAGTGCTAGAACTGGGTGGGATAATTCACCCCTCCACTTT. This gives the protein CSARTGWDNSPLHF.

Note on this clonotype: A read error may produce the germline difference seen at one junction end. This chain uses TRBV5-1 with TRBJ2-1, with 8 bases identical to TRBD1. The CDR3 length is 14 residues. The germline V gene has CDR1 SGHRS and CDR2 YFSETQ. The CDR3 here is CATQTGGSYNEQFF. The CDR3 DNA reads as TGTGCCACCCAAACAGGGGGCTCCTACAATGAGCAGTTCTTC.

The CDR3 bases are TGTGCCAGTAGTATAGTTTATCTAGCAGAGACCCAGTACTTC. Translating it yields CASSIVYLAETQYF. The gene calls are TRBV19 and TRBJ2-5; tentative D call: TRBD2 (5 bases). V dropped 1 base and J dropped 4 bases, with 10 bases sitting between them. The germline gives CDR1 LNHDA, CDR2 SQIVND (reference sequence). The CDR3 is 14 amino acids. The variable domain in full, with the rest retrieved from reference TRBV19 and TRBJ2-5, is DGGITQSPKYLFRKEGQNVTLSCEQNLNHDAMYWYRQDPGQGLRLIYYSQIVNDFQKGDIAEGYSVSREKKESFPLTVTSAQKNPTAFYLCASSIVYLAETQYFGPGTRLLVL.

This chain uses TRBV19 with TRBJ1-2, with a weak D call TRBD1 (6 bases). Trimming cost V 7 bases and J 3 bases, with 18 bases left between them. Germline V gene data show CDR1 as LNHDA and CDR2 as SQIVND (reference sequence). CDR3 length: 15 amino acids. Written as DNA, the CDR3 is TGTGCCAGTAATTATGCCGGGACATCTTACTATGGCTACACCTTC. Its protein product is CASNYAGTSYYGYTF.

This clonotype was seen at least ten times. The V and J genes are TRBV19 and TRBJ2-1, with no clear D. The germline gives CDR1 LNHDA, CDR2 SQIVND (reference sequence). The CDR3 spans 15 residues. Trimming took off 4 bases at V and 0 bases at J, with 10 bases between the two ends. The CDR3 nucleotides read TGTGCCAGTAGTACATACATGAGCTCCTACAATGAGCAGTTCTTC. This gives the protein CASSTYMSSYNEQFF.

There are many counts of this clonotype. V usage is TRBV6-1 and J usage is TRBJ2-2; D unclear. The CDR3 contains 13 residues. Trimming removed 4 bases at V and 10 bases at J, with 13 bases between. The V gene's germline CDR1 is MNHNS and CDR2 SASEGT. CDR3 loop: CASSARVRLELFF. As DNA, the CDR3 is TGTGCCAGCAGTGCTCGGGTCCGCCTGGAGCTGTTTTTT.

The chain has TRBV29-1 and TRBJ2-7; D tentatively fits TRBD1 or TRBD2 (5 bases each). The CDR3 sequence is 11 residues long. V lost 8 bases to trimming and J lost 1 base, with 9 bases between them. The germline gives CDR1 SQVTM, CDR2 ANQGSEA. This CDR3 reads CSLGPSYEQYF. As DNA, the CDR3 is TGCAGCCTGGGACCTTCCTACGAGCAGTACTTC.

This clonotype was detected many times. V and J are TRBV7-2 and TRBJ2-5; 7 bases match TRBD1. The CDR3 length is 14 residues. From germline, CDR1 is SGHTA and CDR2 FQGNSA. Trimming at V came to 4 bases and at J to 4 bases, leaving 6 bases not matched to a gene. In DNA form, the CDR3 reads TGTGCCAGCAGCTCAGGGGGTATTGGAGAGACCCAGTACTTC. It encodes CASSSGGIGETQYF.

There are many counts of this clonotype. The chain carries TRBV10-1 and TRBJ2-2, with TRBD2 matching over 10 bases. V gave up 0 bases and J gave up 8 bases; unmatched junction bases: 3. The CDR3 totals 15 residues. Germline CDR1 WNHNN, CDR2 SYGVQD (reference sequence). The CDR3: CASSESGLAKGELFF. CDR3 DNA: TGCGCCAGCAGTGAGTCGGGACTAGCGAAGGGGGAGCTGTTTTTT.

This clonotype appeared a few times. A much more abundant neighbour one base away suggests this may be a read error. CDR3 in amino acids: CASSQVSGRYDEQFF. CDR3 in DNA: TGTGCCAGCAGCCAAGTAAGCGGGAGATACGATGAGCAGTTCTTC. This chain joins TRBV14 and TRBJ2-1, with 8 bases that match TRBD2. Germline-derived CDR1 and CDR2 are SGHDN and FVKESK. J gave up 8 bases and V 1 base, and 7 bases lay outside the gene matches. This CDR3 has 15 residues.

The V gene is TRBV2, the J gene TRBJ2-7, with 12 nucleotides matching TRBD1. Germline assignment: CDR1 SNHLY and CDR2 FYNNEI. This CDR3 comprises 16 residues. Trimming took 3 bases from V and 7 from J; bases not matched to a gene: 10. The CDR3 sequence: CASSDRPGQGALEQYF. The DNA for the CDR3 is TGTGCCAGCAGTGATCGCCCGGGACAGGGGGCGCTTGAGCAGTACTTC.

V usage is TRBV11-3 and J usage is TRBJ2-5; D possibly corresponds to TRBD1 (5 bases). With 0 bases removed from V and 3 bases from J, the gap between germline ends came to 11 bases. There are 15 residues in the CDR3. From germline, CDR1 is SGHNT and CDR2 YENEEA. CDR3 DNA sequence: TGTGCCAGCAGCTTAGATCTGGGGCAGGAAGAGACCCAGTACTTC. It encodes CASSLDLGQEETQYF. The full variable domain, completed using reference TRBV11-3 and TRBJ2-5, is EAGVVQSPRYKIIEKKQPVAFWCNPISGHNTLYWYLQNLGQGPELLIRYENEEAVDDSQLPKDRFSAERLKGVDSTLKIQPAELGDSAVYLCASSLDLGQEETQYFGPGTRLLVL.

The gene calls are TRBV2 and TRBJ1-4; perhaps TRBD1 as D (6 bases). CDR1 and CDR2 from the germline V gene are SNHLY and FYNNEI. V gave up 3 bases and J gave up 8 bases, with 10 bases separating them. The CDR3 is made up of 13 amino acids. CDR3 sequence reads: CASSDRGGEKLFF. CDR3 bases: TGTGCCAGCAGTGACAGGGGAGGAGAAAAACTGTTTTTT.

The chain has TRBV7-9 and TRBJ2-7, with TRBD1 matching over 9 bases. Germline CDR1 reads SEHNR; CDR2 reads FQNEAQ (reference sequence). The CDR3 contains 14 residues. The J segment lost 6 bases and the V segment lost 0 bases, leaving 3 bases of the junction unmatched. The chain's CDR3 is CASSLATGGGEQYF. The CDR3 nucleotides read TGTGCCAGCAGCTTAGCGACAGGGGGTGGCGAGCAGTACTTC.

About this clonotype: A much more abundant neighbour one base away suggests this may be a read error. The chain uses TRBV5-6 and TRBJ1-4, with 9 bases fitting TRBD1. This CDR3 spans 14 amino acids. Germline V gene data show CDR1 as SGHDT and CDR2 as YYEEEE. V shed 7 bases and J 4 bases; nucleotides not matched to a gene: 5. CDR3 in DNA: TGTGCCAGCCACCGACAGGGGGATAATGAAAAACTGTTTTTT. Amino acids: CASHRQGDNEKLFF.

Remarks on this clonotype: This may stem from a read error, because a much larger clone lies one nucleotide away. The J gene is TRBJ2-5, the V gene TRBV7-9; 8 bases agree with TRBD1. The CDR3 covers 15 residues. The V gene's germline CDR1 is SEHNR and CDR2 FQNEAQ (reference sequence). DNA for the CDR3: TGTGCCAGCTTACCCTTGGGCAGGGGGCTTGAGACCCAGCACTTC. Its translation is CASLPLGRGLETQHF.

The count of this clonotype is one. This chain joins TRBV12-3 or TRBV12-4 and TRBJ2-1, with 7 bases identical to TRBD2. The CDR3 loop spans 15 amino acids. V trimming: 1 base; J trimming: 7 bases; junction bases outside the gene matches: 7. CDR3 in DNA: TGTGCCAGCAGTTTAGGACGGGGGGATATAAATGAGCAGTTCTTC. Translating it yields CASSLGRGDINEQFF.

V is TRBV7-2 and J is TRBJ2-3; D is possibly TRBD2 (7 bases). The CDR3 totals 16 residues. V was trimmed by 1 base and J by 4 bases, leaving 15 bases between them. CDR1 SGHTA and CDR2 FQGNSA come from the germline V gene. CDR3 in DNA: TGTGCCAGCAGCTTAGACGGGGGAGGGGGGGCAGATACGCAGTATTTT. As protein: CASSLDGGGGADTQYF. Using reference TRBV7-2 and TRBJ2-3 for the parts outside the CDR3, the full variable domain is GAGVSQSPSNKVTEKGKDVELRCDPISGHTALYWYRQSLGQGLEFLIYFQGNSAPDKSGLPSDRFSAERTGGSVSTLTIQRTQQEDSAVYLCASSLDGGGGADTQYFGPGTRLTVL.

This clonotype has ten or more counts. This chain uses TRBV19 with TRBJ1-6, with 7 bases identical to TRBD1. The CDR3 is made up of 14 amino acids. From germline, CDR1 is LNHDA and CDR2 SQIVND (reference sequence). The V and J ends lost 6 bases and 7 bases, in that order; junction bases with no gene match: 6. CDR3 in DNA: TGTGCCAGTAGGGTGACAGGGACGAATTCACCCCTCCACTTT. This sequence encodes CASRVTGTNSPLHF.

About this clonotype itself: A read error is likely, as this CDR3 ends without the conserved phenylalanine or tryptophan. This chain links TRBV20-1 with TRBJ2-7; D might be TRBD1 (5 bases). V was shortened by 3 bases and J by 0 bases, with 6 bases between the two germline ends. CDR3 length equals 12 residues. Germline V gene lookup returns CDR1 DFQATT and CDR2 SNEGSKA (reference sequence). DNA for the CDR3: TGCAGTGCTAGGGACAACTCCTACGAGCAGTACCTC. Its protein product is CSARDNSYEQYL.

The V gene is TRBV14, the J gene TRBJ1-5, with D tentatively TRBD1 (6 bases). CDR3 length: 17 residues. CDR1 and CDR2 from the germline V gene are SGHDN and FVKESK. Trimming stripped 2 bases from V and 1 base from J, with 15 bases between. The CDR3 here is CASSQIAWDTSNQPQHF. Written as DNA, the CDR3 is TGTGCCAGCAGCCAAATCGCCTGGGACACAAGCAATCAGCCCCAGCATTTT. Together with reference TRBV14 and TRBJ1-5, the CDR3 gives the full variable domain: EAGVTQFPSHSVIEKGQTVTLRCDPISGHDNLYWYRRVMGKEIKFLLHFVKESKQDESGMPNNRFLAERTGGTYSTLKVQPAELEDSGVYFCASSQIAWDTSNQPQHFGDGTRLSIL.

This clonotype was detected ten times or more. CDR3 sequence (DNA): TGCAGTGCTAGAGATGGGGGGGTAGGCACAGATACGCAGTATTTT. It codes for CSARDGGVGTDTQYF. V usage is TRBV20-1 and J usage is TRBJ2-3; 7 nucleotides align to TRBD2. J was trimmed by 1 base and V by 0 bases; bases with no gene match: 4. Germline-derived CDR1 and CDR2 are DFQATT and SNEGSKA (reference sequence). The CDR3 runs 15 residues.

This clonotype was counted only a few times. It may be a read error: a sequence one base away is much more abundant. The rearrangement links TRBV6-5 to TRBJ1-3; no definite D call. The CDR3 totals 13 residues. V dropped 5 bases and J dropped 0 bases, with 5 bases sitting between them. Germline CDR1 reads MNHEY; CDR2 reads SVGAGI. CDR3 DNA sequence: TGTGCCAGCAGTCACATCTCTGGAAACACCATATATTTT. Its protein product is CASSHISGNTIYF.

The chain is built from TRBV9 and TRBJ2-1; D perhaps matches TRBD2 (6 bases). The V end was cut by 4 bases, the J end by 12 bases, with 23 bases between. This CDR3 is built from 15 residues. CDR1 is SGDLS and CDR2 is YYNGEE in the germline V gene. This CDR3 reads CASSLHVPGGDTQFF. As DNA, the CDR3 is TGTGCCAGCAGCCTTCACGTCCCCGGGGGTGATACGCAGTTCTTC. Full variable domain (remainder filled in from reference TRBV9 and TRBJ2-1): DSGVTQTPKHLITATGQRVTLRCSPRSGDLSVYWYQQSLDQGLQFLIQYYNGEERAKGNILERFSAQQFPDLHSELNLSSLELGDSALYFCASSLHVPGGDTQFFGPGTRLTVL.

This chain uses TRBV20-1 with TRBJ1-5, with 11 bases fitting TRBD1. The CDR3 totals 15 residues. Unmatched junction bases numbered 7, after V lost 3 bases and J lost 6 bases. The V gene's germline CDR1 is DFQATT and CDR2 SNEGSKA (reference sequence). The CDR3 sequence is CSASGTGGGGQPQHF. In DNA form, the CDR3 reads TGCAGTGCTAGCGGGACAGGGGGGGGCGGTCAGCCCCAGCATTTT.